This TCR beta chain is from a study of shared clonotypes between healthy human individuals. The V end was cut by 3 bases, the J end by 4 bases, with 16 bases between. This CDR3 has 15 residues. Per germline, CDR1 SGHRS and CDR2 YFSETQ. Sequencing was performed with immunoSEQ multiplex PCR; in TCRdb, only in-frame clones are kept and a portion is missing. This table has fewer than 2.5 million clones, approximately 94% appearing once. The chain uses TRBV5-1 and TRBJ1-2; D gene unclear. Sequencing was performed on naive CD4+ T cells from PBMCs. Subset defined: CD45RA+ positively selected. This receptor was obtained from a man between 18 and 29 years old in good health. Some clones in this sample may be carry-over from other donors' samples. As DNA, the CDR3 is TGCGCCAGCAGCTCTATCCCCACAGCCGGCTATGGCTACACCTTC. Translation: CASSSIPTAGYGYTF.